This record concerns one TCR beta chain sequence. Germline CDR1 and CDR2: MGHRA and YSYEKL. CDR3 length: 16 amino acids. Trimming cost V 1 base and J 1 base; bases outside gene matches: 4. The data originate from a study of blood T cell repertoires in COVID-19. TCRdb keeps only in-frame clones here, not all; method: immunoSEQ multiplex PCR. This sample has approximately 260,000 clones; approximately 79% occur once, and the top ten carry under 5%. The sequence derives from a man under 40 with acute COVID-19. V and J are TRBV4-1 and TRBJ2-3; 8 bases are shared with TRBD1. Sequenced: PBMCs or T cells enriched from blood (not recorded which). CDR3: CASSQVQGARTDTQYF. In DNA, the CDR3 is TGCGCCAGCAGCCAAGTCCAGGGGGCGCGCACAGATACGCAGTATTTT.